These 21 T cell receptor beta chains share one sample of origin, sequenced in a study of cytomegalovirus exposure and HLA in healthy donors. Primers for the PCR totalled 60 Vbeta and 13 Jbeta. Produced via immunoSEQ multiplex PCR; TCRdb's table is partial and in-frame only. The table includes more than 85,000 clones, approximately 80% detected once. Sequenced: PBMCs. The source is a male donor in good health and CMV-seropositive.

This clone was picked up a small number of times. Here the CDR3 reads CASSRDSNYGYTF. The CDR3 coding sequence is TGTGCCAGCAGTCGCGACAGTAACTATGGCTACACCTTC. V and J are TRBV6-5 and TRBJ1-2; D perhaps matches TRBD1 (5 bases). The CDR3 consists of 13 residues. Germline V gene data show CDR1 as MNHEY and CDR2 as SVGAGI. Trimming removed 5 bases from V and 1 base from J, with 8 bases in between.

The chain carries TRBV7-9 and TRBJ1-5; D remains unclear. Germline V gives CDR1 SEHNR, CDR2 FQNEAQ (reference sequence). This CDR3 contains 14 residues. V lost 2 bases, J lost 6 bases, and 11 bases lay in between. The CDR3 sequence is CASSLSTEGQPQHF. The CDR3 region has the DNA TGTGCCAGCAGCTTATCCACGGAGGGTCAGCCCCAGCATTTT.

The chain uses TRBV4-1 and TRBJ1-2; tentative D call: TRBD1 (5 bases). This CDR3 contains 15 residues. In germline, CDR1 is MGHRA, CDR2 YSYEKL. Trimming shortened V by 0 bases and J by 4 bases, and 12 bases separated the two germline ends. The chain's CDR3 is CASSQDRVAGYGYTF. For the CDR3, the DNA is TGCGCCAGCAGCCAAGACAGGGTTGCTGGCTATGGCTACACCTTC.

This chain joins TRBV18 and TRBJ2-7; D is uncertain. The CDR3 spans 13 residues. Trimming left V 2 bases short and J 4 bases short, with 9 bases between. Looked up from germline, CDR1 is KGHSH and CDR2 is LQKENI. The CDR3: CASSPTRGYEQYF. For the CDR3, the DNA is TGTGCCAGCTCACCAACGAGAGGATACGAGCAGTACTTC.

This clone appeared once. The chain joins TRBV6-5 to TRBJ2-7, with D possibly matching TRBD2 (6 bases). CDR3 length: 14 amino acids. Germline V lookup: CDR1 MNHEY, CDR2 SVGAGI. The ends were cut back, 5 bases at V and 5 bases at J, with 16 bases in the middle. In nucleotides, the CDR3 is TGTGCCAGCAGTGGCGGGATCCTCAGGAACGAGCAGTACTTC. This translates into CASSGGILRNEQYF.

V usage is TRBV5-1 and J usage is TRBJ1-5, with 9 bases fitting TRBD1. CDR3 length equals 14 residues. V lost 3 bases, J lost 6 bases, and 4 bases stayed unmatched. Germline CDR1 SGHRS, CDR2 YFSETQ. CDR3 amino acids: CASSSDRGGQPQHF. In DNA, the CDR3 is TGCGCCAGCAGCTCGGACAGGGGAGGTCAGCCCCAGCATTTT.

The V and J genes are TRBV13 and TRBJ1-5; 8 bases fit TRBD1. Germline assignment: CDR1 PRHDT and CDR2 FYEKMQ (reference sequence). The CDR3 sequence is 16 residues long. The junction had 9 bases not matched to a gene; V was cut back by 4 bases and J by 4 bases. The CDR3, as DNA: TGTGCCAGCAGCTATCGGGGGACAGGAAAAAATCAGCCCCAGCATTTT. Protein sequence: CASSYRGTGKNQPQHF.

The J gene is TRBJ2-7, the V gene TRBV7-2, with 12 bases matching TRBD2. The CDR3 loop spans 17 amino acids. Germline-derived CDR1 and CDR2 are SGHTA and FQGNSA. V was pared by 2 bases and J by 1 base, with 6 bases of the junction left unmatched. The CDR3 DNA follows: TGTGCCAGCAGCTTAACGTCTAGCGGGGGGGGTTCCTACGAGCAGTACTTC. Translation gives CASSLTSSGGGSYEQYF.

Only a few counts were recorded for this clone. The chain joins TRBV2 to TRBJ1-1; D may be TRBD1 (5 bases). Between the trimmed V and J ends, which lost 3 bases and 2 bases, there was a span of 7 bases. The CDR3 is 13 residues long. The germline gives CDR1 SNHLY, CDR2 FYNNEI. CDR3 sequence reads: CASSETVNTEAFF. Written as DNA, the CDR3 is TGTGCCAGCAGTGAGACAGTAAACACTGAAGCTTTCTTT.

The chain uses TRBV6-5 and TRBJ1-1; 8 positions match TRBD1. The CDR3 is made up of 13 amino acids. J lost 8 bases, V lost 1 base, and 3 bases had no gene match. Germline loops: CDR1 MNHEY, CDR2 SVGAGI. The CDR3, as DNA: TGTGCCAGCAGTTACTTGACAGGGGTAGAAGCTTTCTTT. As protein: CASSYLTGVEAFF.

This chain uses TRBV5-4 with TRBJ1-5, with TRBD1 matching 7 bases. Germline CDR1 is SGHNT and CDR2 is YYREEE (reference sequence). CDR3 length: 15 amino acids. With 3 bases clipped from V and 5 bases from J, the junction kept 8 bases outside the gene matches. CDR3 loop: CASSSAGDRDQPQHF. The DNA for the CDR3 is TGTGCCAGCAGCTCCGCCGGCGACAGGGATCAGCCCCAGCATTTT.

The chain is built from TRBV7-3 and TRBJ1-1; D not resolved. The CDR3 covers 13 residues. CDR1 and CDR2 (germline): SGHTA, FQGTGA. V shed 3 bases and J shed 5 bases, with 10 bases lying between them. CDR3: CASSFTRTTEAFF. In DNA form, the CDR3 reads TGTGCCAGCAGCTTCACACGGACTACTGAAGCTTTCTTT.

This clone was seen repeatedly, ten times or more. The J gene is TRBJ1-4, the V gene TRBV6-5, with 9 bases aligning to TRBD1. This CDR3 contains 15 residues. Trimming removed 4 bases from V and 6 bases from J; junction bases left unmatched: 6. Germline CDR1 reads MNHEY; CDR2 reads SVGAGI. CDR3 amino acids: CASSLATGGYEKLFF. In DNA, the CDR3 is TGTGCCAGCAGTTTAGCCACAGGGGGCTATGAAAAACTGTTTTTT.

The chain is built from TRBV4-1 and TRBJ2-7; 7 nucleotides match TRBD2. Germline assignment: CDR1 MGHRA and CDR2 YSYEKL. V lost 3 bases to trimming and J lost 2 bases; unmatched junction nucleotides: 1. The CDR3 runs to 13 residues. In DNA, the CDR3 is TGCGCCAGCAGCCAGGGAGGGGCCTACGAGCAGTACTTC. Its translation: CASSQGGAYEQYF.

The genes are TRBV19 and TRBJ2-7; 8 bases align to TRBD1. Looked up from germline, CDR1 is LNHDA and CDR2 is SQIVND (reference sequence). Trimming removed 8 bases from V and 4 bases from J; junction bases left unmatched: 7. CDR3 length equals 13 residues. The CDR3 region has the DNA TGTGCCAGTGCCCCCAGGGGGCTTTACGAGCAGTACTTC. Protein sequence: CASAPRGLYEQYF.

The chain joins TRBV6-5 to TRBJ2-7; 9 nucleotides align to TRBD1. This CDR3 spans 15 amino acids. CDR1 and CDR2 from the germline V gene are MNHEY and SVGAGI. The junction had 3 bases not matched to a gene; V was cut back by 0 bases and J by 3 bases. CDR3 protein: CASSYSMGQGYEQYF. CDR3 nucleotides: TGTGCCAGCAGTTACTCGATGGGACAGGGCTACGAGCAGTACTTC.

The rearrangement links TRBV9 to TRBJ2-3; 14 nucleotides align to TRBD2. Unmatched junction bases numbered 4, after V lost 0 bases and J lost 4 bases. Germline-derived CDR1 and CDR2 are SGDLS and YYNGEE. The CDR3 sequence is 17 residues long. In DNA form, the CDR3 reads TGTGCCAGCAGCGTAGCTGGACTAGCGGGGGGTCCAGATACGCAGTATTTT. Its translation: CASSVAGLAGGPDTQYF.

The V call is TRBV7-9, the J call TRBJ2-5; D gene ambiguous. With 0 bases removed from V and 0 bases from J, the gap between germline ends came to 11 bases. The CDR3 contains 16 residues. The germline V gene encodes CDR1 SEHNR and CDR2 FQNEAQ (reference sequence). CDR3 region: CASSLARGVYQETQYF. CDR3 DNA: TGTGCCAGCAGCTTAGCGCGTGGTGTCTACCAAGAGACCCAGTACTTC.

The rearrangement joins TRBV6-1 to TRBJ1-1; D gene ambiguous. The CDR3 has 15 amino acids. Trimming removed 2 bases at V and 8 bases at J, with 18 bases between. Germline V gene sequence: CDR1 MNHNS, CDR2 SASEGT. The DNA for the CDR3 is TGTGCCAGCAGTGAACGGTCAAGGAGTCCCGGGGAAGCTTTCTTT. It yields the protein CASSERSRSPGEAFF.

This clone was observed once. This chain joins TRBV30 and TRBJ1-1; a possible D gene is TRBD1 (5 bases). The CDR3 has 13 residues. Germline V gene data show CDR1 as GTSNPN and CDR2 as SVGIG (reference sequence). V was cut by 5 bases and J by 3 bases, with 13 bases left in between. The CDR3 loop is CAWAPGVYTEAFF. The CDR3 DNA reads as TGTGCCTGGGCCCCGGGGGTATACACTGAAGCTTTCTTT.

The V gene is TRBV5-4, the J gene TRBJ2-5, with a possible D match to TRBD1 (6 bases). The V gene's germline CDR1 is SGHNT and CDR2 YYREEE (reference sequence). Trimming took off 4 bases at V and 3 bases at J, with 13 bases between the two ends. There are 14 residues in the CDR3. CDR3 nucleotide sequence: TGTGCCAGCAGCCCGGAGGCAGGGGAAGAGACCCAGTACTTC. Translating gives CASSPEAGEETQYF. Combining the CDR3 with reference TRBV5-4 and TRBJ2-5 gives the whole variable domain ETGVTQSPTHLIKTRGQQVTLRCSSQSGHNTVSWYQQALGQGPQFIFQYYREEENGRGNFPPRFSGLQFPNYSSELNVNALELDDSALYLCASSPEAGEETQYFGPGTRLLVL.